The 4 T cell receptor beta chains below were found in one sample sequenced in a study of OX40 agonist ivuxolimab in advanced cancers. Method: immunoSEQ multiplex PCR; TCRdb's copy keeps in-frame clones and lacks some. The sample gives nearly 80,000 clones, 70% to 85% of which show up once; 3% to 4.5% is in the top ten. The sample in question was CD4+ or CD8+ T cells sorted from blood, obtained in a trial of the OX40 agonist ivuxolimab. All receptors derive from an adult with an advanced solid tumor such as melanoma, head and neck, liver or kidney cancer.

This chain joins TRBV11-2 and TRBJ2-7; weak D call: TRBD1 (5 bases). Germline V gene sequence: CDR1 SGHAT, CDR2 FQNNGV. V gave up 5 bases and J gave up 6 bases, with 14 bases separating them. This CDR3 has 13 residues. The CDR3 here is CASSPLTEGEQYF. Here the CDR3 DNA reads TGTGCCAGCAGCCCATTGACAGAAGGCGAGCAGTACTTC.

This clone was detected a few times. The chain carries TRBV6-1 and TRBJ2-7, with D perhaps TRBD2 (6 bases). The CDR3 is made up of 15 amino acids. V lost 1 base to trimming and J lost 7 bases, with 17 bases between them. CDR1 is MNHNS, CDR2 SASEGT, per germline. CDR3 amino acids: CASSEEVAALGEQYF. CDR3 nucleotide sequence: TGTGCCAGCAGTGAAGAGGTAGCGGCCTTGGGGGAGCAGTACTTC.

This clone was seen a few times. This chain uses TRBV6-1 with TRBJ2-6, with D maybe TRBD1 (5 bases). CDR3 length: 15 residues. The germline CDR1 and CDR2 sequences are MNHNS and SASEGT. The ends were cut back, 4 bases at V and 1 base at J, with 8 bases in the middle. CDR3: CASSVSGSGANVLTF. The CDR3 nucleotides are TGTGCCAGCAGTGTCTCAGGGTCTGGGGCCAACGTCCTGACTTTC.

The rearrangement uses TRBV5-1 and TRBJ2-3, with unresolved D. The CDR3 consists of 15 residues. Trimming cost V 0 bases and J 2 bases, with 10 bases left between them. Germline V CDR1 and CDR2: SGHRS, YFSETQ. The CDR3 nucleotides are TGCGCCAGCAGCTTGGTTGGTGGCGTCACAGATACGCAGTATTTT. Translating it yields CASSLVGGVTDTQYF.